Listed below are T cell receptor beta chains from one sample, sequenced in a study. Each CDR3 protein gets one entry after TCRdb re-called the 5' RACE reads with MiXCR. Of roughly 46,000 distinct CDR3 sequences listed, roughly 28% are singletons. Sequenced: naive CD4+ T cells sorted from blood. These receptors were obtained from a female donor with breast cancer. Each CDR3 is given with its conserved first and last residue. The D gene is left open where the match is weak. Rows give clone size only sometimes, using once, few, many, or a class for an expanded clone.

TRBV5-1	.	TRBJ2-3	TRBD1	TGCGCCAGCAGCAAACAGGGGGCAGGCACAGATACGCAGTATTTT	CASSKQGAGTDTQYF
TRBV9	few	TRBJ2-3	.	TGTGCCAGCAGCGGGGCCAGCACAGATACGCAGTATTTT	CASSGASTDTQYF
TRBV5-1	.	TRBJ1-4	.	TGCGCCAGCAGCTCGGACGGTAACCCCTTACTGTTTTTT	CASSSDGNPLLFF
TRBV7-2	few	TRBJ2-1	TRBD2	TGTGCCAGCAGCATAACCGGGACTAGCAATGAGCAGTTCTTC	CASSITGTSNEQFF
TRBV9	many	TRBJ2-1	TRBD2	TGTGCCGGTAGCGGGATAAATGACAATGAGCAGTTCTTC	CAGSGINDNEQFF
TRBV5-4	few	TRBJ2-3	.	TGTGCCAGCAGCTTTACGACAGATACGCAGTATTTT	CASSFTTDTQYF
TRBV7-2	.	TRBJ2-3	.	TGTGCCAGCAGCTTACAGGGTGGCACAGATACGCAGTATTTT	CASSLQGGTDTQYF
TRBV12-3/TRBV12-4	few	TRBJ1-1	.	TGTGCCAGCAGTTTCCCCTGGGGCACTGAAGCTTTCTTT	CASSFPWGTEAFF
TRBV5-4	few	TRBJ1-2	.	TGTGCCAGCAGCCGACCCCCAGGGAACTATGGCTACACCTTC	CASSRPPGNYGYTF
TRBV6-1	.	TRBJ1-1	TRBD1	TGTGCCAGCAGCCAAGACAGGGGCGCTGAAGCTTTCTTT	CASSQDRGAEAFF
TRBV4-2	few	TRBJ1-1	.	TGTGCCAGCAGCCAAGACCTAAAAGGGACTGAAGCTTTCTTT	CASSQDLKGTEAFF
TRBV7-2	.	TRBJ2-3	.	TGTGCCAGCAGCCCCCAACTCGGTGGAGATACGCAGTATTTT	CASSPQLGGDTQYF
TRBV7-2	many	TRBJ1-1	TRBD1	TGTGCCAGCAGCTTGGCCGACAGGGCTGGTGAAGCTTTCTTT	CASSLADRAGEAFF
TRBV6-2/TRBV6-3	few	TRBJ1-5	.	TGTGCCAGCAGTTACACAAACGGACAGTCCCGGATACAGCCCCAGCATTTT	CASSYTNGQSRIQPQHF
TRBV20-1	once	TRBJ2-3	TRBD2	TGCAGTGCTAGCCTAGCGGGAGGGATTAATGATACGCAGTATTTT	CSASLAGGINDTQYF
TRBV5-1	.	TRBJ2-3	TRBD1	TGCGCCAGCCGACGACAGGGGAAGACAGATACGCAGTATTTT	CASRRQGKTDTQYF
TRBV15	.	TRBJ2-1	.	TGTGCCACCAGCAGAGAGGCAGGCGGAAATTATGAGCAGTTCTTC	CATSREAGGNYEQFF
TRBV12-3/TRBV12-4	.	TRBJ2-7	.	TGTGCCAGCAGTTTGGTCCTTAACGAGCAGTACTTC	CASSLVLNEQYF
TRBV29-1	.	TRBJ2-3	TRBD1	TGCAGCGTCGGACAGGGAGTGACAGATACGCAGTATTTT	CSVGQGVTDTQYF
TRBV7-2	.	TRBJ2-5	TRBD2	TGTGCCAGCAGCTTAGAAAGAGCGGGAGGGTATGTGGAGACCCAGTACTTC	CASSLERAGGYVETQYF
TRBV6-1	many	TRBJ1-5	.	TGTGCCAGCAGTGATGTAGCGGATAAGCCCCAGCATTTT	CASSDVADKPQHF
TRBV12-3/TRBV12-4	many	TRBJ2-1	TRBD1	TGTGCCAGCAGTCAAATCCGGACAGGGTCAATTGATGAGCAGTTCTTC	CASSQIRTGSIDEQFF
TRBV6-1	once	TRBJ1-1	TRBD1	TGTGCCAGCAGTGGGGACAGCCTGAACACTGAAGCTTTCTTT	CASSGDSLNTEAFF
TRBV7-2	many	TRBJ1-5	.	TGTGCCAGCAGCTTAGGGAGTGGTTGGAATCAGCCCCAGCATTTT	CASSLGSGWNQPQHF
TRBV5-1	few	TRBJ2-2	TRBD1	TGCGCCAGCAGCTTGTACGGACAGGCGAACACCGGGGAGCTGTTTTTT	CASSLYGQANTGELFF
TRBV5-1	medium-sized	TRBJ1-1	.	TGCGCCAGCAGCCTGCAAGGAGGGGACACTGAAGCTTTCTTT	CASSLQGGDTEAFF
TRBV5-1	.	TRBJ2-1	TRBD2	TGCGCCAGCGGCGAAACTAGCGGGAACTACAATGAGCAGTTCTTC	CASGETSGNYNEQFF
TRBV5-1	.	TRBJ2-2	.	TGCGCCAGCAGCGATGCTACAGCACCTACCGGGGAGCTGTTTTTT	CASSDATAPTGELFF
TRBV7-3	.	TRBJ1-6	.	TGTGCCAGCAGCTCGATACCAAGGAATTCACCCCTCCACTTT	CASSSIPRNSPLHF
TRBV6-1	many	TRBJ1-6	.	TGTGCCAGCAGTGCGGAGGGGATGGCACCCCTCCACTTT	CASSAEGMAPLHF
TRBV10-3	.	TRBJ2-2	TRBD1	TGTGCCATCACAAGACAGGGGGTTACCGGGGAGCTGTTTTTT	CAITRQGVTGELFF
TRBV28	few	TRBJ1-1	.	TGTGCCAGCAGTCAAGACCACACTGAAGCTTTCTTT	CASSQDHTEAFF
TRBV30	.	TRBJ2-7	.	TGTGCCTGGAGTGTTCGGTGGGGGGATCGGTACGAGCAGTACTTC	CAWSVRWGDRYEQYF
TRBV6-6	.	TRBJ1-2	.	TGTGCCAGCAGTTACGGATGGGGGGCAGGAGGTGGCTACACCTTC	CASSYGWGAGGGYTF
TRBV18	.	TRBJ2-7	.	TGTGCCAGCTCACCGGGGCAGGGTATCGGCTACGAGCAGTACTTC	CASSPGQGIGYEQYF
TRBV4-1	few	TRBJ2-1	TRBD1	TGCGCCAGCAGCCCGGGACAGGGGGCGAGGAATGAGCAGTTCTTC	CASSPGQGARNEQFF
TRBV7-8	few	TRBJ1-1	.	TGTGCCAGCAGCTTAACCCCGAATTTGAACACTGAAGCTTTCTTT	CASSLTPNLNTEAFF
TRBV25-1	.	TRBJ2-1	TRBD2	TGTGCCAGCCAGGGACTAGCGGGATATCGCTACAATGAGCAGTTCTTC	CASQGLAGYRYNEQFF
TRBV7-2	few	TRBJ1-1	.	TGTGCCAGCAGCTATCCGACAGATAGGAACACTGAAGCTTTCTTT	CASSYPTDRNTEAFF
TRBV27	.	TRBJ2-7	.	TGTGCCAGCAGAGGTTTGTCCTACGAGCAGTACTTC	CASRGLSYEQYF